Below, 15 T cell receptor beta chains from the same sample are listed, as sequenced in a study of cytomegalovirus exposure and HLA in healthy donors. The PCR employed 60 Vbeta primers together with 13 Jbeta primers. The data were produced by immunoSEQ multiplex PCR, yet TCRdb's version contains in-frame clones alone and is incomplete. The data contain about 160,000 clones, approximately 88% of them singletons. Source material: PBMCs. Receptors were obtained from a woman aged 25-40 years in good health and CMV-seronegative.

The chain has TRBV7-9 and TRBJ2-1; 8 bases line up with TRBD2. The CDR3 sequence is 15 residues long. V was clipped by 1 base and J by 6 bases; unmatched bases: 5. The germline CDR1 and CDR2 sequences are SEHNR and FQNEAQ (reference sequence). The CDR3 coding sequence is TGTGCCAGCAGCTTAGTGCTAGCGGGTTCCAATGAGCAGTTCTTC. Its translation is CASSLVLAGSNEQFF.

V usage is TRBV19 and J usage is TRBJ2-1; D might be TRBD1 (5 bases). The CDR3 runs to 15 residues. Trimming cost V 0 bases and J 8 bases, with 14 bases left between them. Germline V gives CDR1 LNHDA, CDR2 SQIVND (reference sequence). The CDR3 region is CASSIEQGSVYEQFF. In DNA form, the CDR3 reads TGTGCCAGTAGTATAGAGCAGGGTAGTGTGTATGAGCAGTTCTTC.

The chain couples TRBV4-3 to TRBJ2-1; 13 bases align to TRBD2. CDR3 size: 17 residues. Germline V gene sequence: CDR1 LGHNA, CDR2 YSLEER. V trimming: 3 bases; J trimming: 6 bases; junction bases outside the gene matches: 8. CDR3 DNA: TGCGCCAGCAGCCAGGACCCCACTAGCGGGGGGGCCAATGAGCAGTTCTTC. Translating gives CASSQDPTSGGANEQFF.

Here the CDR3 reads CASSPNLLAVGTGELFF. In DNA, the CDR3 is TGCGCCAGCAGCCCAAATTTGCTAGCTGTTGGCACCGGGGAGCTGTTTTTT. V usage is TRBV5-1 and J usage is TRBJ2-2; a weak D match, TRBD2 (5 bases). Trimming removed 4 bases at V and 4 bases at J, with 20 bases between. Looked up from germline, CDR1 is SGHRS and CDR2 is YFSETQ. The CDR3 sequence is 17 residues long.

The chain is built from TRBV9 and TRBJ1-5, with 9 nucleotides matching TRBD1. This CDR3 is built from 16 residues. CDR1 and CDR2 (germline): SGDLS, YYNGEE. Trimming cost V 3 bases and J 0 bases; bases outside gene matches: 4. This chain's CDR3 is CASSGWTGDSNQPQHF. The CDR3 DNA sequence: TGTGCCAGCAGCGGGTGGACAGGGGATAGCAATCAGCCCCAGCATTTT.

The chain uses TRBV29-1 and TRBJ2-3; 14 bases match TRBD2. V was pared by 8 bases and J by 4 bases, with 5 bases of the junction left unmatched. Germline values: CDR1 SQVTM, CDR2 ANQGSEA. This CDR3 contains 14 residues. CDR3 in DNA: TGCAGCTTGGGGACTAGCGGGAGCGCAGATACGCAGTATTTT. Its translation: CSLGTSGSADTQYF.

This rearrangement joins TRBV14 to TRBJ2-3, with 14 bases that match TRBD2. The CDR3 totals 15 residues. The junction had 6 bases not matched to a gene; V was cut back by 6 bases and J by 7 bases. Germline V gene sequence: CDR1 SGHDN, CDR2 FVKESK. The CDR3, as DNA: TGTGCCAGCAGGGGGACTAGCGGGAGTATACATACGCAGTATTTT. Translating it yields CASRGTSGSIHTQYF.

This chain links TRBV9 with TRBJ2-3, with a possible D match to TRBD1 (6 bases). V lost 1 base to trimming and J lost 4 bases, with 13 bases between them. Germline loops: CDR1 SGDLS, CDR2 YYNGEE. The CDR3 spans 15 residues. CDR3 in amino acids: CASSVISGVADTQYF. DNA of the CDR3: TGTGCCAGCAGCGTAATATCAGGGGTTGCAGATACGCAGTATTTT. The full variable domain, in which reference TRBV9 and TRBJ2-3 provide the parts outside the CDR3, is DSGVTQTPKHLITATGQRVTLRCSPRSGDLSVYWYQQSLDQGLQFLIQYYNGEERAKGNILERFSAQQFPDLHSELNLSSLELGDSALYFCASSVISGVADTQYFGPGTRLTVL.

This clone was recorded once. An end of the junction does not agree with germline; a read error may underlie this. CDR3 DNA sequence: TGTGCCAGGAGTTCAAACGCCTTCGGTGGTTCCTACGAGCAGTACTTC. It encodes CARSSNAFGGSYEQYF. This chain joins TRBV6-5 and TRBJ2-7; D not certain. Germline CDR1 and CDR2: MNHEY and SVGAGI. This CDR3 has 16 amino acids.

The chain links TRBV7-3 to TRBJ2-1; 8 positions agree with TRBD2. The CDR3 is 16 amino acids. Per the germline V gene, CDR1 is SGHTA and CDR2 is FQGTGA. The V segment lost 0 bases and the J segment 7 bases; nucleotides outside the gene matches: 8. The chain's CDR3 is CASSLTQREIKNEQFF. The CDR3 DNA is TGTGCCAGCAGCTTAACGCAGCGGGAGATAAAAAATGAGCAGTTCTTC.

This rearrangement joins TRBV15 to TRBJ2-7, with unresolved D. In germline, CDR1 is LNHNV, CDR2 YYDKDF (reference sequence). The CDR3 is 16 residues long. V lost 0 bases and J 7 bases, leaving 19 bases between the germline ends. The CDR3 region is CATSRDIERGLWEQYF. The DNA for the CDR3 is TGTGCCACCAGCAGAGATATCGAGAGAGGTCTCTGGGAGCAGTACTTC.

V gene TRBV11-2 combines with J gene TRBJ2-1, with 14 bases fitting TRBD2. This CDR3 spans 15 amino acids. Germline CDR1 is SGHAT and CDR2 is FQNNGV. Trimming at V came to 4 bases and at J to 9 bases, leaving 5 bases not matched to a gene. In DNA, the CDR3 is TGTGCCAGCAGCTCCAGACTAGCGGGAGGGAGTGAGCAGTTCTTC. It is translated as CASSSRLAGGSEQFF.

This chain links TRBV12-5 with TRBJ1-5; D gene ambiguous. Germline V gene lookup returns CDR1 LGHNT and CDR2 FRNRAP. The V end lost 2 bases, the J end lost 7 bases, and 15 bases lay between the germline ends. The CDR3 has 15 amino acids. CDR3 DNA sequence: TGTGCTAGTGGTTTGAAGGCAGGACCGGGGCAGCCCCAGCATTTT. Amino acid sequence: CASGLKAGPGQPQHF.

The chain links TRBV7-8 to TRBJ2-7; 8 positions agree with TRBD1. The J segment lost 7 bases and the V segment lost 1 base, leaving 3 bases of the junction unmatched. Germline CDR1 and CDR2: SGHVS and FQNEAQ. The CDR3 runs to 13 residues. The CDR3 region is CASSLGTGREQYF. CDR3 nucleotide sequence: TGTGCCAGCAGCTTAGGGACAGGGAGGGAGCAGTACTTC. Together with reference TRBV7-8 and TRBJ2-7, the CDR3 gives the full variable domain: GAGVSQSPRYKVAKRGQDVALRCDPISGHVSLFWYQQALGQGPEFLTYFQNEAQLDKSGLPSDRFFAERPEGSVSTLKIQRTQQEDSAVYLCASSLGTGREQYFGPGTRLTVT.

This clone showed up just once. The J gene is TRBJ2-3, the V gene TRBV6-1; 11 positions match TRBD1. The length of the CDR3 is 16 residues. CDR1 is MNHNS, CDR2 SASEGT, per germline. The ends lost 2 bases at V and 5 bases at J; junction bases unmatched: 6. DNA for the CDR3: TGTGCCAGCAGTGAACTCGGGACAGGGGGTAAAGATACGCAGTATTTT. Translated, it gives CASSELGTGGKDTQYF.